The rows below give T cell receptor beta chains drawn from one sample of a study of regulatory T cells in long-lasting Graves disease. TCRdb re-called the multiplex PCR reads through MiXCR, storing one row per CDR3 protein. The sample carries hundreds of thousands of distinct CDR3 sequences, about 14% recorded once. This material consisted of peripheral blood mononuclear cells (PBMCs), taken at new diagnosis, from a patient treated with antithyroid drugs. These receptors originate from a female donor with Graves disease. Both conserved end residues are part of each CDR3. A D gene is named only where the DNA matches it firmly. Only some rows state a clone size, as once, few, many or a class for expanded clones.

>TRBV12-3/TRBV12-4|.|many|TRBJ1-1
TGTGCCAGCAGTTTTCAACAGCCGAACACTGAAGCTTTCTTT
CASSFQQPNTEAFF
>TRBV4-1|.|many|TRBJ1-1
TGCGCCAGCAGCCAAGATACGTACAGCACTGAAGCTTTCTTT
CASSQDTYSTEAFF
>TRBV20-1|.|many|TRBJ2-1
TGCAGTGCTAGAGATTCGAGCGGAGAGGCCCGAGTCGCCTACAATGAGCAGTTCTTC
CSARDSSGEARVAYNEQFF
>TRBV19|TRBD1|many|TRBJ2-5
TGTGCCAGTAGTCGCGGGACAGGGGGCGCGGAGACCCAGTACTTC
CASSRGTGGAETQYF
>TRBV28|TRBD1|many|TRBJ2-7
TGTGCCAGCAGTTCACCAGGGGGCTACGAGCAGTACTTC
CASSSPGGYEQYF
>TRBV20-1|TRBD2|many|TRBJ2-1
TGCAGTGCCCCCGCCGGTGATCGCCGAGCGGGACTTCCCCGGGAGCAGTTCTTC
CSAPAGDRRAGLPREQFF
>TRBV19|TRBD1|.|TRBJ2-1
TGTGCCAGTATTGGCCGGGACAGCTTCTACAATGAGCAGTTCTTC
CASIGRDSFYNEQFF
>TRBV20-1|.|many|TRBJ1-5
TGCAGTGCTATAAACCCGGGAAGCAATCAGCCCCAGCATTTT
CSAINPGSNQPQHF
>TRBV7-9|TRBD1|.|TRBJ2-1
TGTGCCAGCAGTACCCACGCGGGACAGGAGAGCTCCTACAATGAGCAGTTCTTC
CASSTHAGQESSYNEQFF
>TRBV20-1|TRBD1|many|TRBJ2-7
TGCAGTGCTAGAGACGGACAGGGCTCTTACGAGCAGTACTTC
CSARDGQGSYEQYF
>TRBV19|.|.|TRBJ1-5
TGTGCCAGTAGTATGCCCCATCAGCCCCAGCATTTT
CASSMPHQPQHF
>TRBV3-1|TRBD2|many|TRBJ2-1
TGTGCCAGCAGCTTCGGACTAGCGGATTACAATGAGCAGTTCTTC
CASSFGLADYNEQFF
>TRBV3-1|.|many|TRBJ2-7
TGTGCCAGCAGCGGGGGCAGGGCCAAATACGAGCAGTACTTC
CASSGGRAKYEQYF
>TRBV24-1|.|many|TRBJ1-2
TGTGCCACCAGTGAAGGCTGGGGGCACTATGGCTACACCTTC
CATSEGWGHYGYTF
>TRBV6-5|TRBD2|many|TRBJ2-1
TGTGCCAGCAGTTACCCCGGGACTAGAGTTGAGCAGTTCTTC
CASSYPGTRVEQFF
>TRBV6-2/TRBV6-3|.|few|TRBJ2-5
TGTGCCAGCAGTTACTCGACACACCCGCGGTTTTCGGAGACCCAGTACTTC
CASSYSTHPRFSETQYF
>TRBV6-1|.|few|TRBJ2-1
TGTGCCAGCAGTATCGGGAGTTTCGCCAGCAATGAGCAGTTCTTC
CASSIGSFASNEQFF
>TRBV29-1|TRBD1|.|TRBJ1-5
TGCAGCGTTGCTACCGGGACAGGGGACCGGCCCCAGCATTTT
CSVATGTGDRPQHF
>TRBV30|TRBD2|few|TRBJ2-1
TGTGCCTGGCAAATAGCGGGAGTAGCTTACAATGAGCAGTTCTTC
CAWQIAGVAYNEQFF
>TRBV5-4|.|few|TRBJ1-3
TGTGCCAGCAGCTTCCTCGACTCTGGAAACACCATATATTTT
CASSFLDSGNTIYF
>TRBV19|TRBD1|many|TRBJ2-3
TGTGCCAGTAGACCGACAGGGGTCGATACGCAGTATTTT
CASRPTGVDTQYF
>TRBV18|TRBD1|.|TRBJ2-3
TGTGCCAGCTCACCACTGGACAGGGCCGATACGCAGTATTTT
CASSPLDRADTQYF
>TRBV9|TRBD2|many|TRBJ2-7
TGTGCCAGCAGCGGGGAGGGGCTTTGGGCCGAGGAGCAGTACTTC
CASSGEGLWAEEQYF
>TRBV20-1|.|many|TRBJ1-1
TGCAGTGCAACTGAAGCTTTCTTT
CSATEAFF
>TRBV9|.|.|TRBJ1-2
TGTGCCAGCAGCGTACCGGGGACTGCCGCGGGCTACACCTTC
CASSVPGTAAGYTF
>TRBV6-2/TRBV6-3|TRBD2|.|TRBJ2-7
TGTGCCAGCAGTGAGGGACTAGCGGGAGGATCGTCCTACGAGCAGTACTTC
CASSEGLAGGSSYEQYF
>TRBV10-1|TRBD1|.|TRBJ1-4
TGCGCCAGCAGCCGGGGACAGGGGGCGCCTGAAAAACTGTTTTTT
CASSRGQGAPEKLFF
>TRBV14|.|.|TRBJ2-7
TGTGCCAGCAGCCAAGATCTTCCAAGGAGGCAGTACTTC
CASSQDLPRRQYF
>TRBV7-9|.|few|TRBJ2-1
TGTGCCAGCAGCAAGCCGGGACTGAACAATGAGCAGTTCTTC
CASSKPGLNNEQFF
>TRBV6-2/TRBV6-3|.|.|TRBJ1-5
TGTGCCAGCAGTGAGTGGGGACCGTTGAACAATCAGCCCCAGCATTTT
CASSEWGPLNNQPQHF
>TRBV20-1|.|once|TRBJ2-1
TGCAGTGCTAGAGAAATAGGAAGTAATGAGCAGTTCTTC
CSAREIGSNEQFF
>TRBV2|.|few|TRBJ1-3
TGTGCCAGCAGTGTCCCATTCGATTTAAGCTCTGGAAACACCATATATTTT
CASSVPFDLSSGNTIYF
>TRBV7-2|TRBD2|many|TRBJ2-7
TGTGCCAGCAGCTTAGGGACGGGACTAAGCGGGAGAGGTCCCTCCTACGAGCAGTACTTC
CASSLGTGLSGRGPSYEQYF
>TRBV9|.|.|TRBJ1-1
TGTGCCAGCAGCGTAGAAGGGTCCGGCTTTTCTGAAGCTTTCTTT
CASSVEGSGFSEAFF
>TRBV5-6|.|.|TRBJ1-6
TGTGCCAGCAGCTCCCGTGGACCCCTCCACTTT
CASSSRGPLHF
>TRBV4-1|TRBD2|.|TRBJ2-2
TGCGCCAGCAGCCAAGTAGCGGGTTACACCGGGGAGCTGTTTTTT
CASSQVAGYTGELFF
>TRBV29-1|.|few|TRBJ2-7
TGCAGCGTACCGGGACCGTCCCCCTACGAGCAGTACTTC
CSVPGPSPYEQYF
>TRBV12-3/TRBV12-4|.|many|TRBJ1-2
TGTGCCAGCAGTTTAGGGTCCGGGGCGGCGAACTATGGCTACACCTTC
CASSLGSGAANYGYTF
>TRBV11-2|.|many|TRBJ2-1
TGTGCCAGCAGCTTACTACGTGGGGAGGATAATGAGCAGTTCTTC
CASSLLRGEDNEQFF
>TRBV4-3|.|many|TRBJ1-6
TGCGCCAGCAGCCCTTCAGACTCCAGCTCCTATAATTCACCCCTCCACTTT
CASSPSDSSSYNSPLHF
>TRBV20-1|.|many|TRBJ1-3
TGCAGTGCGTTGGGTTATCGGAACACCATATATTTT
CSALGYRNTIYF
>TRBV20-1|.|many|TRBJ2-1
TGCAGTGCTAGACAGGGCGGGGAGAATGAGCAGTTCTTC
CSARQGGENEQFF
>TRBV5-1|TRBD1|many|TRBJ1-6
TGCGCCAGCAGCCGCGGACAGGGAGACTCACCCCTCCACTTT
CASSRGQGDSPLHF
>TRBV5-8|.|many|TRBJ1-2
TGTGCCAGCAGCTTGGGAGCAGGGGGCTACACCTTC
CASSLGAGGYTF
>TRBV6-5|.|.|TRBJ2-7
TGTGCCAGCAGTTATCCGCGGGTGAGCTACGAGCAGTACTTC
CASSYPRVSYEQYF
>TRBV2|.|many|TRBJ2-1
TGTGCCAGCGAGGTGGAGGACGTGGAGGGTGAGCAGTTCTTC
CASEVEDVEGEQFF
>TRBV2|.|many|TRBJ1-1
TGTGCCAGCAGTAGACGGGGAGAAGCTTTCTTT
CASSRRGEAFF
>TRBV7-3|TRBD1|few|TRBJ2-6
TGTGCCAGCAGCTTAGGACAGGCACTAAGTGGGGCCAACGTCCTGACTTTC
CASSLGQALSGANVLTF
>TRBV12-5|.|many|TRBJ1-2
TGTGCTAGTGGGGGGGGCGACCCCTACTATGGCTACACCTTC
CASGGGDPYYGYTF
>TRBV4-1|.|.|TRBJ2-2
TGCGCCAGCAGCCCTCGGGAGTCCACGAACACCGGGGAGCTGTTTTTT
CASSPRESTNTGELFF
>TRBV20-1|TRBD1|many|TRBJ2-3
TGCAGTGCCCCGCCCCGGGACAGGGGGCGTGTAGGCGATACGCAGTATTTT
CSAPPRDRGRVGDTQYF
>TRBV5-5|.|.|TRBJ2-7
TGTGCCAGCAGCACAGACCCTAGACAGTACACCTACGAGCAGTACTTC
CASSTDPRQYTYEQYF
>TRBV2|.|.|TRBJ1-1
TGTGCCAGCGGAGGACGAAAGAACACTGAAGCTTTCTTT
CASGGRKNTEAFF
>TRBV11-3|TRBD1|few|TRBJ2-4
TGTGCCAGCAGCTCCTCATACCTGGACAGGGTGATAGACATTCAGTACTTC
CASSSSYLDRVIDIQYF
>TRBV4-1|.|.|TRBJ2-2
TGCGCCAGCAGCTCGACGCCTTCGGTGAACACCGGGGAGCTGTTTTTT
CASSSTPSVNTGELFF